This paragraph reports one T cell receptor beta chain. CDR3 length: 18 residues. Deletions cut 4 bases from V and 0 bases from J, with 17 bases between. This record belongs to a study of CD8+ T cells in alopecia areata. Treatment noted: oral pan-JAK inhibitor, 5-10 mg twice daily. Following extraction, RNA underwent reverse transcription to cDNA, which served as the sequencing template. TCRdb keeps only in-frame clones here, not all; method: immunoSEQ multiplex PCR. Of about 180,000 clones listed, roughly 60% were seen once; the top ten hold 16%. This sample comprised CD4+ T cells sorted from blood, obtained at approximately week 60, from a patient treated with tofacitinib. V usage is TRBV5-3 and J usage is TRBJ2-6; tentative D call: TRBD1 (5 bases). TRBV5-3 is an ORF; its function is uncertain. The TCR sequence derives from a human donor with alopecia areata. CDR3 nucleotide sequence: TGTGCCAGAAGCCAACGGACACCCGAACACTCTGGGGCCAACGTCCTGACTTTC. Translation gives CARSQRTPEHSGANVLTF.